This T cell receptor (beta chain) was documented in a study of blood T cells in healthy people across ages. Study-wide points: Both higher diversity and more naive CD4+ cells marked long-lived donors when set against aged donors.

This CDR3 spans 14 amino acids. Germline lookup yields CDR1 SSHAT and CDR2 FNYEAQ (reference sequence). Of note for this clonotype: The antigen is not known. The junction departs from germline at one end; a sequencing error may be responsible.

With a J-beta primer mix and a sample-barcoded 5' primer, a second PCR ran about 7 to 12 cycles. TCRdb ran MiXCR on the 5' RACE reads and lists one entry per CDR3 protein. The table lists fewer than 950,000 distinct CDR3 sequences, about 36% of them singletons, with 10% to 15% in the top ten. Sequencing was done on a sample of blood. This chain links TRBV7-7 with TRBJ2-2, with a possible D match to TRBD1 (6 bases). The sequence was collected from a man aged 18 to 29 in good health. Written as DNA, the CDR3 is TGTGCTAGCAGCTCAGGGGTGTCCACCGGGGAGCTGTTTTTT. Translating it yields CASSSGVSTGELFF.